This passage covers 2 T cell receptor beta chains from one sample sequenced in a study of blood T cell repertoires in COVID-19 (dated by TCRdb to the early 2020s). Libraries were constructed by the immunoSEQ multiplex PCR assay. Here the immuneACCESS table is served through TCRdb, limited to in-frame sequences with V and J called. Missing clones are a known gap in these copies; in checked studies unresolved V genes cover under half, and the rest lacks a known reason. A total of 300,000 to 400,000 clones appear in this sample, approximately 91% of them only once. In total, the top ten clones hold approximately 7.3% of the sample. Sequenced material: peripheral blood. Receptors were obtained from a woman in her 70s with COVID-19, enrolled during active disease.

The table lists this clone with a count of one. The chain recombines TRBV27 with TRBJ2-1, with D perhaps matching TRBD2 (7 bases). Germline CDR1 reads MNHEY; CDR2 reads SMNVEV (reference sequence). The V end was cut by 3 bases, the J end by 3 bases, with 12 bases between. The CDR3 covers 15 residues. The CDR3 nucleotides are TGTGCCAGCAGTTTGCCGGGGGGCGTCTACAATGAGCAGTTCTTC. Translating it yields CASSLPGGVYNEQFF.

The chain uses TRBV5-1 and TRBJ2-5, with a tentative D call TRBD1 (5 bases). V was trimmed by 0 bases and J by 9 bases, leaving 12 bases between them. The CDR3 spans 13 residues. In germline, CDR1 is SGHRS, CDR2 YFSETQ. For the CDR3, the DNA is TGCGCCAGCAGCTTGGCCGAAAGGGGCGCCCAGTACTTC. It translates to CASSLAERGAQYF.